The 9 T cell receptor beta chains in this list originate from one sample, sequenced in a study of CD4 T cells in relation to SARS-CoV-2 and coronaviruses. CD4+ T cells from unexposed donors were obtained before the COVID-19 pandemic (2011-2018). After roughly 9 days of culture, CD4+ T cells were isolated. Generated by immunoSEQ multiplex PCR, the TCRdb table keeps only in-frame clones and is missing some. The sample holds 20,000 or so clones, roughly three quarters seen once. No cognate antigen is known for these TCRs. The sample taken for sequencing was CD4+ T cells from PBMCs, cultured in vitro. All receptors derive from a human donor in good health.

The chain has TRBV11-1 and TRBJ2-1; D tentatively fits TRBD1 or TRBD2 (5 bases each). This CDR3 contains 14 residues. Between the trimmed V and J ends, which lost 5 bases and 4 bases, there was a span of 12 bases. Germline assignment: CDR1 SGHAT and CDR2 FQDESV (reference sequence). CDR3 sequence reads: CASSRGTLYNEQFF. The CDR3 DNA reads as TGTGCCAGCAGCCGAGGGACCCTATACAATGAGCAGTTCTTC.

The chain couples TRBV6-2 or TRBV6-3 to TRBJ1-5; D not certain. Germline V gene lookup returns CDR1 MNHEY and CDR2 SVGEGT. The CDR3 is made up of 12 amino acids. The germline V and J ends were trimmed by 5 bases and 4 bases, with 6 bases remaining between them. CDR3 bases: TGTGCCAGCAGTGGACGGAATCAGCCCCAGCATTTT. This sequence encodes CASSGRNQPQHF.

V and J are TRBV7-3 and TRBJ2-2, with D maybe TRBD1 (8 bases). Per germline, CDR1 SGHTA and CDR2 FQGTGA. CDR3 size: 16 residues. Trimming stripped 5 bases from V and 4 bases from J, with 17 bases between. The chain's CDR3 is CASSPGQGGSTGELFF. The CDR3, as DNA: TGTGCCAGCAGCCCCGGACAGGGAGGGAGCACCGGGGAGCTGTTTTTT.

This clone was seen a single time. This sequence joins TRBV29-1 and TRBJ2-5; D is possibly TRBD2 (6 bases). From germline, CDR1 is SQVTM and CDR2 ANQGSEA. The CDR3 contains 13 residues. V was shortened by 6 bases and J by 2 bases, with 13 bases between the two germline ends. The CDR3 bases are TGCAGCGTGGAGGGTGTAGAGCAAGAGACCCAGTACTTC. Its translation: CSVEGVEQETQYF.

The rearrangement joins TRBV7-2 to TRBJ2-2; 7 positions agree with TRBD1. This CDR3 contains 14 residues. The V segment lost 5 bases and the J segment 6 bases; nucleotides outside the gene matches: 6. Germline lookup yields CDR1 SGHTA and CDR2 FQGNSA. The CDR3 region has the DNA TGTGCCAGCAGCCTATCGACAGGGTCCGGGGAGCTGTTTTTT. This encodes CASSLSTGSGELFF.

The rearrangement joins TRBV4-1 to TRBJ1-4; 7 bases map to TRBD1. The CDR3 totals 16 residues. From germline, CDR1 is MGHRA and CDR2 YSYEKL. Unmatched junction bases numbered 9, after V lost 0 bases and J lost 8 bases. CDR3 nucleotide sequence: TGCGCCAGCAGCCAAGATAATCAGGGGGGGAGGGAAAAACTGTTTTTT. Translating gives CASSQDNQGGREKLFF.

The chain links TRBV5-1 to TRBJ1-3; D not certain. This CDR3 is 13 amino acids long. CDR1 and CDR2 from the germline V gene are SGHRS and YFSETQ. V lost 0 bases and J 3 bases, leaving 4 bases between the germline ends. This chain's CDR3 is CASSLEGGNTIYF. CDR3 coding DNA: TGCGCCAGCAGCTTGGAGGGTGGAAACACCATATATTTT.

The J gene is TRBJ2-1, the V gene TRBV11-2; tentative D call: TRBD1 (6 bases). V lost 6 bases to trimming and J lost 11 bases, with 14 bases between them. Germline CDR1 is SGHAT and CDR2 is FQNNGV. This CDR3 region has 12 residues. The CDR3 here is CASSHPRGKQFF. CDR3 DNA sequence: TGTGCCAGCAGTCACCCCAGGGGTAAGCAGTTCTTC.

This chain uses TRBV11-2 with TRBJ2-7; 7 bases line up with TRBD1. Germline V gives CDR1 SGHAT, CDR2 FQNNGV. The J segment lost 4 bases and the V segment lost 7 bases, leaving 10 bases of the junction unmatched. The CDR3 has 14 amino acids. CDR3 nucleotide sequence: TGTGCCAGCAACCCGACAGGGTTAGAGTACGAGCAGTACTTC. Translation gives CASNPTGLEYEQYF.